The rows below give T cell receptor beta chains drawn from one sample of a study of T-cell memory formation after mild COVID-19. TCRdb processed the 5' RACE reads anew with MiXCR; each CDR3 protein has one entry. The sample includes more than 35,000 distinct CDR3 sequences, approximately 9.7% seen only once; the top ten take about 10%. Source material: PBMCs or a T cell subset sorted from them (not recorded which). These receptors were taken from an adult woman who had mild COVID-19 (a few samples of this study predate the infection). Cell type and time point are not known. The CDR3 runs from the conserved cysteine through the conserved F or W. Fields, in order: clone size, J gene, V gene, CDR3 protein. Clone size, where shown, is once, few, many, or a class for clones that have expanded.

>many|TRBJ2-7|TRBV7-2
CASSLSAGYEQYF
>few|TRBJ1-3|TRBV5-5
CASSSGTGSSGNTIYF
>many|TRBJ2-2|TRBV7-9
CASSFGQGFHTGELFF
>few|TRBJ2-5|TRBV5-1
CASSPRRAGRQETQYF
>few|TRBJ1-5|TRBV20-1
CSARRDLTGAGQPQHF
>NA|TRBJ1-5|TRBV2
CASRTGGGNQPQHF
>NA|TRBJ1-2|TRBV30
CAWYRASYTF
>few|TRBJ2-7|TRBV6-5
CASRAGGGGEQYF
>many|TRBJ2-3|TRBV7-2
CASSLDAPDTQYF
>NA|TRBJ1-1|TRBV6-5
CASRTGPNTEAFF
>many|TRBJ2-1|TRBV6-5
CASRRDPLDEQFF
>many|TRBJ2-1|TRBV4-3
CASSRTGLAAEQFF
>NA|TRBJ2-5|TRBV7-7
CASSLDGQAQETQYF
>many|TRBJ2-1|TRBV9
CASSVGVDEQFF
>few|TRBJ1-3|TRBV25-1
CASSDGGGNTIYF
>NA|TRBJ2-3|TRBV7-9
CASSLRGMDTQYF
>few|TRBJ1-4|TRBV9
CASSKQTGDVGEKLFF
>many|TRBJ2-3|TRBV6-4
CASSDSRKPDTQYF
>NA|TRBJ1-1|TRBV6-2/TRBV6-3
CASAAWGMNTEAFF
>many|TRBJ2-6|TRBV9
CASSPRGAGANVLTF